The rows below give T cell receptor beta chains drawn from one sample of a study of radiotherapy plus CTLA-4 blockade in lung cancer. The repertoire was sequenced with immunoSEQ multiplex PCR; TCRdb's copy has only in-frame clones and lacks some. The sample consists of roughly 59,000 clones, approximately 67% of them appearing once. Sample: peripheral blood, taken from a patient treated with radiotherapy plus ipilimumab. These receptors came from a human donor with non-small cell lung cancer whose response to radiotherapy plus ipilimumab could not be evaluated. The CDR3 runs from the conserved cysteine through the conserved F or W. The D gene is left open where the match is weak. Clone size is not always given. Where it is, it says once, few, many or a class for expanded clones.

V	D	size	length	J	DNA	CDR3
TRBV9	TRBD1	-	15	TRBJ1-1	TGTGCCAGCAGCGGCGGACAGGGGGCCCTCACTGAAGCTTTCTTT	CASSGGQGALTEAFF
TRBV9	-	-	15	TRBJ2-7	TGTGCCAGCAGCGTGTCGCGTGACGGACTCTACGAGCAGTACTTC	CASSVSRDGLYEQYF
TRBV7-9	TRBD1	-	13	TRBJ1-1	TGTGCCAGCAGCCAGGGGGGCATAAGTGAAGCTTTCTTT	CASSQGGISEAFF
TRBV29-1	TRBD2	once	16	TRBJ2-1	TGCAGCGCCTCCGGGACTAGCGGGAGTACCTACAATGAGCAGTTCTTC	CSASGTSGSTYNEQFF
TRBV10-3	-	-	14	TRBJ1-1	TGTGCCATCAAAGCAGGGGATTTCAACACTGAAGCTTTCTTT	CAIKAGDFNTEAFF
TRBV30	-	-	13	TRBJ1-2	TGTGCCTGGTCGGGCGACAGTAACTATGGCTACACCTTC	CAWSGDSNYGYTF
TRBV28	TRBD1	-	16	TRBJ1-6	TGTGCCAGCAGTTTCTACAGGGGGTCCTATAATTCACCCCTCCACTTT	CASSFYRGSYNSPLHF
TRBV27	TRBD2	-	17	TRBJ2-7	TGTGCCAGCAGTTTGGGGACTAGCGGGCGTTTCTCCTACGAGCAGTACTTC	CASSLGTSGRFSYEQYF
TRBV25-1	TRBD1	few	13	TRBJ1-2	TGTGCCAGCAGTGAATTACAGGGGCATGGCTACACCTTC	CASSELQGHGYTF
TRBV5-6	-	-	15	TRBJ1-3	TGTGCCAGCAGCCGGGACACTATGGGTGGAAACACCATATATTTT	CASSRDTMGGNTIYF
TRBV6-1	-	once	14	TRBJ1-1	TGTGCCAGCACCTTTCAGCCGGGGGGGATTGAAGCTTTCTTT	CASTFQPGGIEAFF
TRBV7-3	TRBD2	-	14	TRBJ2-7	TGTGCCAGCAGCTTAAGCGGGAGCTCCTACGAGCAGTACTTC	CASSLSGSSYEQYF
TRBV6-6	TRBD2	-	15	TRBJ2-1	TGTGCCAGCAGTCCTAGCGGGGTACGTTACAATGAGCAGTTCTTC	CASSPSGVRYNEQFF
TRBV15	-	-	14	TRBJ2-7	TGTGCCACCAGCAGAGGTCTGAACGAGGTGGAGCAGTACTTC	CATSRGLNEVEQYF
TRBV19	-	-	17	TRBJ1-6	TGTGCCAGTAGTATCCCATTTGGTGGATCTAGTGATTCACCCCTCCACTTT	CASSIPFGGSSDSPLHF
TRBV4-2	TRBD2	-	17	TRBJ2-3	TGTGCCAGCAGCCAAGATAAGACTAGCGGGGGATTCGATACGCAGTATTTT	CASSQDKTSGGFDTQYF
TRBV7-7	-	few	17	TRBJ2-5	TGTGCCAGCAGCCCAGGGGCCTTGGGCAGCGGCCGGGAGACCCAGTACTTC	CASSPGALGSGRETQYF
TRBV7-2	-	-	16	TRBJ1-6	TGTGCCAGCAGCTTAATCTCAGCAGGGAATAATTCACCCCTCCACTTT	CASSLISAGNNSPLHF
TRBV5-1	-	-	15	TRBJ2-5	TGCGCCAGCAGCCCGACAGTGCGGAGCCAAGAGACCCAGTACTTC	CASSPTVRSQETQYF
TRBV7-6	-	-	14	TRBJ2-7	TGTGCCAGCAGCTTAGACCTCGGGGTTGGCGAGCAGTACTTC	CASSLDLGVGEQYF
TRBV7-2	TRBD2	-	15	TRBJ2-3	TGTGCCAGCAGGAAAATTAGCGGGCACACAGATACGCAGTATTTT	CASRKISGHTDTQYF
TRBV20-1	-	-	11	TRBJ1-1	TGCAGTGCTGTCCAGAACACTGAAGCTTTCTTT	CSAVQNTEAFF
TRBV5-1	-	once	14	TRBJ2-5	TGCGCCAGCAGCTTGGTTCGGGGGGCGGAGACCCAGTACTTC	CASSLVRGAETQYF
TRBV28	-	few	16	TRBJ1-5	TGTGCCAGCAGTTTCTTGTGGAGAAGGAGCAATCAGCCCCAGCATTTT	CASSFLWRRSNQPQHF
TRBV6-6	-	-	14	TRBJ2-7	TGTGCCAGCACCCCAGGAAGAACTCCCTACGAGCAGTACTTC	CASTPGRTPYEQYF
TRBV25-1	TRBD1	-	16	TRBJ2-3	TGTGCCAGCAGAACCGGGACAGGGGAACTTCTCGATACGCAGTATTTT	CASRTGTGELLDTQYF
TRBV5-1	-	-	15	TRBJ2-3	TGCGCCAGCAGCTTGTCAGGACACTACACAGATACGCAGTATTTT	CASSLSGHYTDTQYF
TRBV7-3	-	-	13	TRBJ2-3	TGTGCCAGCAGCGCCTTTAGCTCGGATACGCAGTATTTT	CASSAFSSDTQYF
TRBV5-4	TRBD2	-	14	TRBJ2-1	TGTGCCAGCAGCTCCCCTAGCGGGGGGGAAGAGCAGTTCTTC	CASSSPSGGEEQFF